This T cell receptor (beta chain) was profiled in a study of T cell responses to AZD1222 COVID-19 vaccine (dated by TCRdb to the early 2020s). Background for the entire study: A total of just over 230 trial participants underwent TCR sequencing, of whom around 210 had received two doses of AZD1222 and some 25 had received two doses of the MenACWY control vaccine. Trial participants were enrolled by age into subgroups of 18-55, 56-69 and 70-plus years, and around 150, 29 and 61 TCR-sequenced participants, respectively, were included in these subgroups.

Comment on this clone: The clone's antigen remains unknown. Base qualities are missing; no much larger clone stands one base away.

The CDR3 regions of human TCRbeta chains were analyzed by immunosequencing. Per the original workflow: Repertoire TCRs were checked for matches against a reference library of SARS-CoV-2-specific TCRs that had been generated using the MIRA antigen-specificity platform. Breadth was defined as the fraction of unique TCRs that were SARS-CoV-2-associated. Depth was defined as the fraction of total T cells that were SARS-CoV-2-associated. Using the MIRA data, each spike-specific TCR was assigned both to the spike region to which the TCR was reactive and to a CD4 or CD8 class. Log10-transformed breadth and depth values were compared by one-way ANOVA with Sidak's multiple comparisons tests. Not all clones reach the TCRdb copy of this immuneACCESS table, which keeps in-frame sequences only. Checked studies attribute under half of the gap to unresolved V genes and leave the rest unexplained. V, J and clone size are those of that table, while D and trimming were read from the DNA. The sample table shows about 59,000 clones, and 89% are seen once. The top ten hold approximately 6.1% of the sample.

The sample's time point, from its label and the paper: about 28 days (+/-7) after the second vaccine dose. Because spike-specific TCR depth and breadth did not differ between the two schedules, AZD1222 recipients who got a second dose at roughly 4 weeks were pooled with those who got a second dose at roughly 12 weeks. Vaccinee samples were obtained from the UK trials COV001 and COV002, which included a single-blind randomized controlled phase 2/3 trial of AZD1222 (ChAdOx1 nCoV-19) in healthy adults. For TCRbeta chain sequencing, PBMC samples were collected from trial participants at day 0 and at day 28 after the second dose. Summary of the overall study and its limitations: After two AZD1222 doses, spike-specific TCR breadth and depth were significantly higher than at day 0 and than in MenACWY recipients. Conclusions about previously exposed vaccinees were limited because only 6 or 7 AZD1222 recipients were SARS-CoV-2 seropositive at baseline. Most participants were white British and females outnumbered males, and the authors suggested that clonal diversity may have been underestimated. The 56-69-year group was small, and its depth increase did not reach significance, likely because of low power. The vaccine-associated CD4 TCRs covered the entire spike protein, and the dominant responses fell in regions 160-218 and 743-854. Nearly half of unique spike-specific TCRs reportedly recognized epitopes outside regions mutated in the B.1.351 and B.1.1.7 variants. Because no day 14 peak-response samples were available, the repertoires could be characterized only after the peak T cell response.

Trimming takes 0 bases from V and 6 bases from J, and the germline ends sit 5 bases apart. The CDR3 goes from the cysteine to the phenylalanine over 12 residues. Just the 36-base CDR3 DNA is kept, in frame starting at base 1. CDR1 and CDR2, per the germline V gene, are SGHRS and YFSETQ. The sample was peripheral blood, taken 28 days after the second AZD1222 dose. The source is an adult who received the AZD1222 COVID-19 vaccine. This chain is built from TRBV5-1 and TRBJ2-3, with no confident D gene call. This receptor carries the CDR3 CASSLDGDTQYF. The DNA is as follows: TGCGCCAGCAGCTTGGATGGCGATACGCAGTATTTT.